This T cell receptor (beta chain) was sequenced in a study of T-cell reconstitution after alpha-beta-depleted transplantation in children. Using unique molecular identifiers, the investigators prepared the TCRbeta library. MiXCR, applied by TCRdb to the PCR reads, yields one record per CDR3 protein. The repertoire holds about 110,000 distinct CDR3 sequences, with 9% to 12% as singletons. The table lists this clonotype with many counts. V shed 4 bases and J 2 bases; nucleotides not matched to a gene: 11. In germline, CDR1 is SGHAT, CDR2 FQNNGV. The CDR3 is 18 amino acids. The clonotype was recovered from a human donor who donated a stem cell graft to a child with acute lymphoblastic leukemia. Sequenced material: PBMCs from the stem cell graft donor, taken from the stem cell graft. The gene calls are TRBV11-2 and TRBJ2-1; TRBD1 aligns across 10 bases. DNA of the CDR3: TGTGCCAGCAGCTCTCCCGGGACAGGGGCAATTCCCTACAATGAGCAGTTCTTC. Amino acid sequence: CASSSPGTGAIPYNEQFF.